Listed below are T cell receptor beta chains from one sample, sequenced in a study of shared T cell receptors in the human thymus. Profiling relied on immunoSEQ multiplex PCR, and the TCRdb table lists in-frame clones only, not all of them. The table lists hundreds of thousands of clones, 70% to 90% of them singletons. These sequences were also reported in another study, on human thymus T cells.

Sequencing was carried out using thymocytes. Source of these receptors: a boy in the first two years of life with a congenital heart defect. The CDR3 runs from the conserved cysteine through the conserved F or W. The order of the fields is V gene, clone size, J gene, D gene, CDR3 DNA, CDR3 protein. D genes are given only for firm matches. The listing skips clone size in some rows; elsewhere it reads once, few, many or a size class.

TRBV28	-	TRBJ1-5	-	TGTGCCAGCAGATCATACAGGGCGCAAACGCGTTGGGGCAATCAGCCCCAGCATTTT	CASRSYRAQTRWGNQPQHF
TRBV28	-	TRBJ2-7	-	TGTGCCAGCAGTTTCGGCGAGGCCTACGAGCAGTACTTC	CASSFGEAYEQYF
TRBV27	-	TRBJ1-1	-	TGTGCCAGCAGTTTATCGCCAGGGTTGTTCACTGAAGCTTTCTTT	CASSLSPGLFTEAFF
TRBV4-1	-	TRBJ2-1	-	TGCGCCAGCGACCCCGATGGTAGCGGTCACAATGAGCAGTTCTTC	CASDPDGSGHNEQFF
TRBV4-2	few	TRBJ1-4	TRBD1	TGTGCCAGCAGCCAAGATGAGAGACAGGGTGTTGAAAAACTGTTTTTT	CASSQDERQGVEKLFF
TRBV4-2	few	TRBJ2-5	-	TGTGCCAGCAGCCAATTCGGGTGCCCGGGAGACCAAGAGACCCAGTACTTC	CASSQFGCPGDQETQYF
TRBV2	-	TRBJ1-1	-	TGTGCCAGCAGTGAAAGGGGGGAAGCTTTCTTT	CASSERGEAFF
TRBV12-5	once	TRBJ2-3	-	TGTGCTAGTGCCTTAGGCGGAGGAGATACGCAGTATTTT	CASALGGGDTQYF
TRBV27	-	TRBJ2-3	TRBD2	TGTGCCAGCAGTTTATCTTGGCTAGCGGGAGGGTTAACGCAGTATTTT	CASSLSWLAGGLTQYF
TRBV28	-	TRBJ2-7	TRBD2	TGTGCCAGCAGTTTATGGGTATTAGCGGGAGGGCCCTACGAGCAGTACTTC	CASSLWVLAGGPYEQYF
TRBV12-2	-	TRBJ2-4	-	TGTGCAAGTCTTCTCCGCGGCCCTCGGGACTCGATTGGTGCAGCCAAAAACATTCAGTACTTC	CASLLRGPRDSIGAAKNIQYF
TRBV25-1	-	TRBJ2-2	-	TGTGCCAGCACCGAAGGGACTTCGACCGGGGAGCTGTTTTTT	CASTEGTSTGELFF
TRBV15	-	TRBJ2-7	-	TGTGCCACCAGCCCTAGCCTCTCCTACGAGCAGTACTTC	CATSPSLSYEQYF
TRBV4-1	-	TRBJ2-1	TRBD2	TGCGCCAGCAGCCAACCCCAGGTAGAGCGGGGGGACAATGAGCAGTTCTTC	CASSQPQVERGDNEQFF
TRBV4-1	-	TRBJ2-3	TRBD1	TGCGCCAGCAGCCATGTCCCGGGACAGCCTAGCACAGATACGCAGTATTTT	CASSHVPGQPSTDTQYF
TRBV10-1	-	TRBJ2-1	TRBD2	TGCGCCAGCAGTGAGTCGCCTGTAGGACTAGCGGTAAAGGAGGACTACAATGAGCAGTTCTTC	CASSESPVGLAVKEDYNEQFF
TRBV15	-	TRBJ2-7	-	TGTGCCACCAGCAGAGATCCGGGGGACTCCTACGAGCAGTACTTC	CATSRDPGDSYEQYF
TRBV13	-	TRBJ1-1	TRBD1	TGTGCCAGCAGCCCCGACGGGACAGGCCCTCCTGAAGCTTTCTTT	CASSPDGTGPPEAFF
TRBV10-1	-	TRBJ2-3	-	TGCGCCAGCAGTGAGTCGCGGTACTGCACAGATACGCAGTATTTT	CASSESRYCTDTQYF
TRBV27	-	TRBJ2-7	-	TGTGCCAGCAGTTTGAGATACTCCTACGAGCAGTACTTC	CASSLRYSYEQYF
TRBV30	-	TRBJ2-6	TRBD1	TGTGCCTGGAGCCGGGGACAGGGAAGGCCTGGGGCCAACGTCCTGACTTTC	CAWSRGQGRPGANVLTF
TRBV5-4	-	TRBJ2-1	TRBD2	TGTGCCAGCAGCCTACTTTGGCTAGCGGGCACAAGCTCCTACAATGAGCAGTTCTTC	CASSLLWLAGTSSYNEQFF
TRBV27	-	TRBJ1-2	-	TGTGCCAACCTCGGGGGGTATGGCTACACCTTC	CANLGGYGYTF
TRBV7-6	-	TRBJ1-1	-	TGTGCCAGCAGCCGGGTAGAGAACACTGAAGCTTTCTTT	CASSRVENTEAFF
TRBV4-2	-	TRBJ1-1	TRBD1	TGTGCCAGCAGGTTCAGGGGGCGGAAGAACACTGAAGCTTTCTTT	CASRFRGRKNTEAFF
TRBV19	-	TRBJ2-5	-	TGTGCCAGTAGTATAGAATGGGCAGGGGTGGAAGAGACCCAGTACTTC	CASSIEWAGVEETQYF
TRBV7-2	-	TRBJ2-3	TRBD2	TGTGCCAGCAGCTTATGTCTAGCGGGACCAGATACGCAGTATTTT	CASSLCLAGPDTQYF
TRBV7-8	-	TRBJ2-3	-	TGTGCCAGCAGCTTAGCGGGAGCTACGCAGTATTTT	CASSLAGATQYF
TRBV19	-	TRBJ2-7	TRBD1	TGTGCCAGTAGCCCCCAAGGGACAGGGGGGACCTACGAGCAGTACTTC	CASSPQGTGGTYEQYF
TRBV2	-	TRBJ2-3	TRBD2	TGTGCCAGCAGGGGGCCGGGAGGGGATACGCAGTATTTT	CASRGPGGDTQYF
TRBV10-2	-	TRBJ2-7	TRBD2	TGCGCCAGCAGGAGGGGTAGCGGGGGACAGCACAGACCTTACGAGCAGTACTTC	CASRRGSGGQHRPYEQYF
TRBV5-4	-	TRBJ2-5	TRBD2	TGTGCCAGCACCCGTGATCTGACTAGCGGGAGAAATTATGAGACCCAGTACTTC	CASTRDLTSGRNYETQYF
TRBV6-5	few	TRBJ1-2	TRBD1	TGTGCCAGCAGCCAAAACAGGGGGGCAAACTATGGCTACCCCTTC	CASSQNRGANYGYPF
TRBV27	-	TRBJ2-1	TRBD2	TGTGCCAGCAGTTTGGGACTAGCGGCTTTCAATGAGCAGTTCTTC	CASSLGLAAFNEQFF
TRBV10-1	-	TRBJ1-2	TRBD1	TGCGCCAGCACACCGGACAGGGGGCTCGATGGCTACACCTTC	CASTPDRGLDGYTF
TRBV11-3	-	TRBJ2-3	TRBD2	TGTGCCAGCAGTATTAGCGGGAGGGCCCAGGGAGATACGCAGTATTTT	CASSISGRAQGDTQYF
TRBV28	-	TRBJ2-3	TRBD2	TGTGCCAGCAGTCTAGCGGTTCCCACAGATACGCAGTATTTT	CASSLAVPTDTQYF
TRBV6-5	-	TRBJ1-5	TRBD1	TGTGCCAGCAGTTCGAGACAGGGTGGAGATCAGCCCCAGCATTTT	CASSSRQGGDQPQHF
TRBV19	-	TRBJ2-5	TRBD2	TGTGCCAGTAGTATATCCCCAGGCGGGAGGAACCAAGAGACCCAGTACTTC	CASSISPGGRNQETQYF
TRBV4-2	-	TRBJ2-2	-	TGTGCCAGCAGCCTATCTGGGACATCGAACACCGGGGAGCTGTTTTTT	CASSLSGTSNTGELFF
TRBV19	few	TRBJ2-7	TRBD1	TGTGCCAGTAGCAGGGACAGGGCCTACGAGCAGTACTTC	CASSRDRAYEQYF
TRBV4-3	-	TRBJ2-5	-	TGCGCCAGCAGCCAACGCCGCCCGGGAGAAGAGACCCAGTACTTC	CASSQRRPGEETQYF
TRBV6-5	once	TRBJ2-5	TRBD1	TGTGCCAGCAGGTCTACAGGGGCTTACGGGACCCAGTACTTC	CASRSTGAYGTQYF
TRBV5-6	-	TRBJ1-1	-	TGTGCCAGCAGCTTGGGGCTGAACACTGAAGCTTTCTTT	CASSLGLNTEAFF
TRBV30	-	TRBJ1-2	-	TGTGCCCGGACGGAGCGGTATGGCTACACCTTC	CARTERYGYTF
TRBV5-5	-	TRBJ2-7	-	TGTGCCAGCAGCTTGTCCACCGGGACCCCAGGGGACGAGCAGTACTTC	CASSLSTGTPGDEQYF
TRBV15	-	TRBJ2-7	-	TGTGCCACCAGCAGAGATGGGCTAACCAGCTACGAGCAGTACTTC	CATSRDGLTSYEQYF
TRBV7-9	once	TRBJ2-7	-	TGTGCCAGCAGCCCCGGACAGACCTACGAGCAGTACTTC	CASSPGQTYEQYF
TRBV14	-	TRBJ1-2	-	TGTGCCAGCAGGCTGAGCTGTGCCTATGGCTACACCTTC	CASRLSCAYGYTF
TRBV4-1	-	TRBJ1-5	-	TGCGCCAGCAGCCACGGGGGATCAGGGTCCGATCAGCCCCAGCATTTT	CASSHGGSGSDQPQHF
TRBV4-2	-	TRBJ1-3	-	TGTGCCAGCAGCCAAGATTGGGGCAGGGTCTCTGGAAACACCATATATTTT	CASSQDWGRVSGNTIYF